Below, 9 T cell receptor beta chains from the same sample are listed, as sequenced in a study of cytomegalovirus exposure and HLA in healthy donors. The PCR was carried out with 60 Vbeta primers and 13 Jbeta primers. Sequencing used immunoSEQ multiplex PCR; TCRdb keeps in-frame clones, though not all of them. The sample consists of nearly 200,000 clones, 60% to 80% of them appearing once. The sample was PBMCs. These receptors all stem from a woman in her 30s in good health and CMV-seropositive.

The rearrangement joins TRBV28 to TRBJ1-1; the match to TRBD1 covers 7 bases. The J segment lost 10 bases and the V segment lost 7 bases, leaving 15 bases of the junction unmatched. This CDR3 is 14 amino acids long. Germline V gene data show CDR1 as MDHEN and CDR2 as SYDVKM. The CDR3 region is CASNTPLQQGIAFF. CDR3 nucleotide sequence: TGTGCCAGCAATACTCCCCTCCAACAGGGGATAGCTTTCTTT.

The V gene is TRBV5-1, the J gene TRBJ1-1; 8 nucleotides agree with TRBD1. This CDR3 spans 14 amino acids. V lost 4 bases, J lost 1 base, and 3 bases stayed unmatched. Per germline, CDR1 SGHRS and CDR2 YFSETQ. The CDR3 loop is CASSRQGTNTEAFF. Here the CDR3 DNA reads TGCGCCAGCAGCCGACAGGGGACGAACACTGAAGCTTTCTTT.

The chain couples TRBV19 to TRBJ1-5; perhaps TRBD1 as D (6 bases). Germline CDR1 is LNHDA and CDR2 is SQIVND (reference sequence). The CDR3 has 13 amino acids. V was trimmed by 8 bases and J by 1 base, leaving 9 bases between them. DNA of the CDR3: TGTGCCAGTGGGGGACAAAGCAATCAGCCCCAGCATTTT. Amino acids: CASGGQSNQPQHF.

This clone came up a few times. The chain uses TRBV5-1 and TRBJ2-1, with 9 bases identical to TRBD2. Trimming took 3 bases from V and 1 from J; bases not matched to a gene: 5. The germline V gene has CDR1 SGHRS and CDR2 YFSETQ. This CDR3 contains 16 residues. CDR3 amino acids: CASSSSSGGSYNEQFF. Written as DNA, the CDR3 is TGCGCCAGCAGCTCCTCGAGCGGGGGGTCCTACAATGAGCAGTTCTTC.

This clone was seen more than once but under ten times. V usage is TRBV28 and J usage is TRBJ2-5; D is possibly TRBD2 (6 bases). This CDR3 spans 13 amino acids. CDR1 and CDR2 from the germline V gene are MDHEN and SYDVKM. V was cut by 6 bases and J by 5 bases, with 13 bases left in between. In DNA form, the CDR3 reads TGTGCCAGCAGCTGGGGAGCGGGTGAGACCCAGTACTTC. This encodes CASSWGAGETQYF.

The CDR3 region has the DNA TGCAGCGTTGAAGTACTAGCGGACAATGAGCAGTTCTTC. The encoded protein is CSVEVLADNEQFF. The rearrangement uses TRBV29-1 and TRBJ2-1; 8 bases map to TRBD2. The trim removed 1 base at V and 5 bases at J, leaving 1 base unmatched. This CDR3 is 13 amino acids long. From germline, CDR1 is SQVTM and CDR2 ANQGSEA.

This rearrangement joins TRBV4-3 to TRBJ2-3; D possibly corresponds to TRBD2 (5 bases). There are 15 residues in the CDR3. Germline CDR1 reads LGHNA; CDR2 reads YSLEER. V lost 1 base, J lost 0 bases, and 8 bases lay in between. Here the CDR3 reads CASSQVATSTDTQYF. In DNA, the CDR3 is TGCGCCAGCAGCCAAGTAGCGACTAGCACAGATACGCAGTATTTT.

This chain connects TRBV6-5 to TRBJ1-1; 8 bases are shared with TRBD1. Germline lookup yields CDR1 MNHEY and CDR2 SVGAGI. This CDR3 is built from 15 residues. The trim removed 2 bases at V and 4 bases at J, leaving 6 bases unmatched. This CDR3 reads CASSYQGQGLTEAFF. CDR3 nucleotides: TGTGCCAGCAGTTACCAAGGACAGGGTCTCACTGAAGCTTTCTTT.

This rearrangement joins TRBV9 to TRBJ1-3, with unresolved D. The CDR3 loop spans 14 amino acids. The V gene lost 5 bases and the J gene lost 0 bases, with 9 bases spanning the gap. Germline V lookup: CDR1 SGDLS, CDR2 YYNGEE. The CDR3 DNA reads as TGTGCCAGCAGTTCTCAGGTCTCTGGAAACACCATATATTTT. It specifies CASSSQVSGNTIYF.